This T cell receptor (beta chain) was documented in a study of CD8+ T cells in alopecia areata. There are many counts of this clone. RNA was isolated and reverse transcribed to cDNA, the sequencing template. Clones were sequenced by immunoSEQ multiplex PCR, and TCRdb holds only the in-frame ones, with some missing. The table records 150,000 or so clones, roughly 50% of them present only once. Sequenced input: CD4+ T cells sorted from blood. The sequence was obtained from a human donor with alopecia areata.

DNA for the CDR3: TGCGCCAGCAGCCAAGATGGAAAGGGACGAGATACGCAGTATTTT. Translated, it gives CASSQDGKGRDTQYF. V and J are TRBV4-1 and TRBJ2-3; D tentatively reads TRBD1 or TRBD2 (5 bases each). Germline CDR1 reads MGHRA; CDR2 reads YSYEKL. There are 15 residues in the CDR3. V was pared by 0 bases and J by 5 bases, with 12 bases between.